This T cell receptor (beta chain) was sequenced in a study of cytomegalovirus exposure and HLA in healthy donors. Background on the study: The use of the same platform for the 95 to 150 validation repertoires and the 600 to 800 first-cohort repertoires was reported by a later analysis. Broader study findings: In the 100 to 150 validation repertoires, under 95% of cluster scores exceeded 0, per a later analysis. Rarity marked most TCR sequences, yet some public TCRs occurred in many donors.

The study drew the donors from its roughly 110-subject validation cohort, separate from the 666-subject first cohort. As to this clone: Its antigen remains unidentified.

TCRdb keeps only in-frame clones here, not all; method: immunoSEQ multiplex PCR. The table shows about 54,000 clones, with roughly 87% occurring only once. The CDR3 length is 14 residues. Germline V lookup: CDR1 MNHNS, CDR2 SASEGT. With 5 bases clipped from V and 9 bases from J, the junction kept 10 bases outside the gene matches. Sequencing was done on a sample of PBMCs. The receptor was derived from a young woman in good health and CMV-seropositive. This sequence joins TRBV6-1 and TRBJ1-5; 7 positions agree with TRBD1. The CDR3 DNA follows: TGTGCCAGCAGTAAACGACAGGGCCAGGGGCCCCAGCATTTT. It is translated as CASSKRQGQGPQHF.